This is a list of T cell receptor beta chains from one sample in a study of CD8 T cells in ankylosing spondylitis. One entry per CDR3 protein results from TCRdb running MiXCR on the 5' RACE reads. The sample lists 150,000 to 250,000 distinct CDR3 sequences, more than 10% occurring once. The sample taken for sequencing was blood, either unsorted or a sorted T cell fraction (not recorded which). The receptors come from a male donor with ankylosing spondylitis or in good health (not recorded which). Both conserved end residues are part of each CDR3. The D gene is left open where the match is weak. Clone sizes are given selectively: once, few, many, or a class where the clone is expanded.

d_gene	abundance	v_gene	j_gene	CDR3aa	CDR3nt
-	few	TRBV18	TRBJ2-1	CASSPSGLSFPEQFF	TGTGCCAGCTCACCATCGGGGCTCTCGTTCCCTGAGCAGTTCTTC
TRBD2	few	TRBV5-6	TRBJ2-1	CASSLGASGYNEQFF	TGTGCCAGCAGCTTGGGGGCTAGCGGGTACAATGAGCAGTTCTTC
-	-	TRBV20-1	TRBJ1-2	CSAIPRESYGYTF	TGCAGTGCGATACCCCGGGAGAGCTATGGCTACACCTTC
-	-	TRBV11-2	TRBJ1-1	CASSQWGGLTEAFF	TGTGCCAGCAGCCAATGGGGGGGGCTGACTGAAGCTTTCTTT
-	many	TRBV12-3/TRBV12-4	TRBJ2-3	CASSLAVGGSTDTQYF	TGTGCCAGCAGTTTAGCGGTGGGGGGTAGCACAGATACGCAGTATTTT
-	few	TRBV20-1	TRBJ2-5	CSATGSGETQYF	TGCAGTGCTACAGGGTCGGGAGAGACCCAGTACTTC
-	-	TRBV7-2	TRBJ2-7	CASSFHSLGTPYEQYF	TGTGCCAGCAGCTTTCATAGTTTGGGGACTCCCTACGAGCAGTACTTC
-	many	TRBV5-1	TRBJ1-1	CASSPLGGNTEAFF	TGCGCCAGCAGCCCCCTTGGCGGGAACACTGAAGCTTTCTTT
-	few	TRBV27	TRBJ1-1	CASSLLTGNTEAFF	TGTGCCAGCAGTTTGTTAACAGGGAACACTGAAGCTTTCTTT
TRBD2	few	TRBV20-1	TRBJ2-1	CSARVLAGSSNEQFF	TGCAGTGCTAGAGTCCTAGCGGGAAGTAGTAATGAGCAGTTCTTC
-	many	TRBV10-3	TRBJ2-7	CAISEDGKDYEQYF	TGTGCCATCAGTGAAGATGGGAAAGACTACGAGCAGTACTTC
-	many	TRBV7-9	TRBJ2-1	CASSPRGTYNEQFF	TGTGCCAGCAGCCCTCGGGGCACCTACAATGAGCAGTTCTTC
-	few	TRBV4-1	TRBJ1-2	CASSQVGDGGRGGYTF	TGCGCCAGCAGCCAAGTTGGGGACGGAGGGAGGGGTGGCTACACCTTC
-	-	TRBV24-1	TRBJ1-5	CATPLLRPDSNQPQHF	TGTGCCACCCCCCTTCTCCGCCCGGATAGCAATCAGCCCCAGCATTTT
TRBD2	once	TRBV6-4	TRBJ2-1	CASSEAGLATEQFF	TGTGCCAGCAGTGAAGCGGGACTAGCTACTGAGCAGTTCTTC
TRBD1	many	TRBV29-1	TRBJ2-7	CSVEGTGGTYEQYF	TGCAGCGTTGAAGGGACAGGGGGGACCTACGAGCAGTACTTC
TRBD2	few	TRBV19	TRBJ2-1	CAAGSGSYNEQFF	TGTGCCGCTGGGAGCGGGAGTTACAATGAGCAGTTCTTC
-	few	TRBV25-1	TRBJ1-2	CASSELGVYGYTF	TGTGCCAGCAGTGAATTAGGCGTATATGGCTACACCTTC
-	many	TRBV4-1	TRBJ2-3	CASSQDRQLLPPDTQYF	TGCGCCAGCAGCCAAGATCGACAACTCTTACCCCCAGATACGCAGTATTTT
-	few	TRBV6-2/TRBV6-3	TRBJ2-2	CASTIGAVPNTGELFF	TGTGCCAGCACCATAGGGGCGGTGCCAAACACCGGGGAGCTGTTTTTT
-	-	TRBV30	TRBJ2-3	CAWRTGNLRTDTQYF	TGTGCCTGGAGGACCGGGAACCTCCGCACAGATACGCAGTATTTT
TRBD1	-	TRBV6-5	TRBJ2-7	CASSYPGQGREQYF	TGTGCCAGCAGTTACCCGGGACAGGGTAGGGAGCAGTACTTC
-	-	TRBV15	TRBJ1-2	CATSRDPGDDRGYTF	TGTGCCACCAGCAGAGATCCGGGTGATGATCGCGGCTACACCTTC
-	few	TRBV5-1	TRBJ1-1	CASSSKDMNTEAFF	TGCGCCAGCAGCTCCAAGGACATGAACACTGAAGCTTTCTTT
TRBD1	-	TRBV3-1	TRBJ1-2	CASSQTLTGILDGYTF	TGTGCCAGCAGCCAAACCCTGACAGGGATCTTGGATGGCTACACCTTC
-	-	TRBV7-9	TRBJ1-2	CASSLVNRDGYTF	TGTGCCAGCAGCTTGGTAAACAGGGACGGCTACACCTTC
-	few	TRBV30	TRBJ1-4	CAWSSRLSTNEKLFF	TGTGCCTGGAGTTCTAGGCTATCAACTAATGAAAAACTGTTTTTT
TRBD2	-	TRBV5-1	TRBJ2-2	CASSWELAGGTGELFF	TGCGCCAGCAGCTGGGAACTGGCGGGGGGTACCGGGGAGCTGTTTTTT